This TCR beta chain was sequenced during a study of cytomegalovirus exposure and HLA in healthy donors. The study's findings and limits: The authors listed approximately 150 TCR beta chains as cytomegalovirus-associated.

This CDR3 spans 15 amino acids. Germline V gene data show CDR1 as MNHEY and CDR2 as SVGAGI. J was trimmed by 5 bases and V by 2 bases; bases with no gene match: 7. On this clone itself: Its specificity is unknown.

The PCR used 60 Vbeta and 13 Jbeta primers. TCRdb's table, derived via immunoSEQ multiplex PCR, lists solely in-frame clones and lacks some. The sample gives 150,000 to 250,000 clones, about four fifths of which show up once; about 1.4% is in the top ten. Sequencing was done on a sample of PBMCs. The gene calls are TRBV6-5 and TRBJ2-3, with 7 bases aligning to TRBD1. The sequence was obtained from a girl aged 10 to 17 in good health and CMV-seropositive. CDR3 sequence: CASSYQPTGLDTQYF. CDR3 DNA: TGTGCCAGCAGTTACCAACCGACAGGGTTAGATACGCAGTATTTT.